The source of this TCR beta chain is a study of cytomegalovirus exposure and HLA in healthy donors. This CDR3 comprises 14 residues. The germline CDR1 and CDR2 sequences are SEHNR and FQNEAQ (reference sequence). The primer mix had 60 Vbeta and 13 Jbeta primers. The assay was immunoSEQ multiplex PCR, and TCRdb's table has in-frame clones only and misses some. The data show roughly 120,000 clones, more than 70% seen once. The sequencing input was PBMCs. The chain couples TRBV7-9 to TRBJ2-1; D possibly corresponds to TRBD2 (5 bases). The clonotype comes from a man in his fifties or sixties in good health and CMV-seropositive. CDR3 in amino acids: CASKGEDSYNEQFF. The CDR3 DNA reads as TGTGCGTCGAAGGGAGAGGATAGTTACAATGAGCAGTTCTTC.